The present T cell receptor beta chain was sequenced within a study of long-term antiretroviral therapy in people with HIV (dated by TCRdb to the early 2020s). The study in broad terms: The earliest samples were collected approximately a decade before the 2015 WHO recommendation for immediate ART, a period when ART was typically delayed until CD4 counts fell. A retrospective serial study tested whether changes in peripheral blood TRB repertoire composition and diversity were associated with ART initiation and durable HIV suppression. No cross-contamination during QIAcube processing turned up in test extractions that ran a monoclonal T-cell line alongside more than 30 polyclonal samples. Eleven of the 30 participants with HIV were female. A total of about 200 cryopreserved PBMC samples were contributed to the cohort by 30 adults with confirmed HIV infection, with samples collected serially over a mean of about 6 years (range 1-12). The paper as a whole reports these results and caveats: Because pre-ART samples had limited cell numbers, unsorted PBMC were profiled rather than sorted CD4+ and CD8+ T cells. At every time point, the repertoire was dominated by expanded TRB clones first identified before ART initiation, although this dominance fluctuated and, in many PLHIV, declined after ART. The samples were dated from about 2004 to 2018, and the ART regimens that were used may be less effective than current ART regimens. Since PBMC availability was limited, sequencing covered only the TCR beta chain, with no alpha chain pairing. ART initiation was associated with a significant increase in TRB diversity, but diversity stayed significantly below transplant donor controls even after long-term ART. Narrower CDR3 length ranges were observed in HIV repertoires than in controls, and an antigen-experienced repertoire with only a slight naive shift after ART was suggested by the network structure. Inferences about post-ART repertoire changes are limited because no data were available on ART adherence, viral resistance or therapy changes.

The trim is 4 bases for V and 6 bases for J, with a gap of 13 bases between the germline ends. Spanning cysteine to phenylalanine, the CDR3 consists of 15 amino acids. Just CDR3 DNA is preserved here, 45 bases in frame from base 1. CDR1 MNHNS and CDR2 SASEGT were looked up in the germline V gene. Participants were included only if at least one PBMC sample before ART initiation and at least two post-ART samples were available. Every participant with HIV received treatment in the United States of America. Before DNA extraction, cryopreserved samples of roughly 1-10 million PBMC were thawed and washed. At the time of the earliest PBMC sample, participants with HIV were aged between roughly 20 and 55 years. PBMC samples were contributed by each participant from 1-4 timepoints before ART initiation and 2-8 timepoints after ART initiation, with a median of 7 samples. For every participant, serial HIV viral load, CD4+ T-cell count, ART history and demographic data were obtained. Genomic DNA was extracted from unsorted PBMC with a Qiagen kit on a QIAcube, processed in batches of 12 samples.

Details on this clone: Its binding antigen is unknown. Base quality data are lacking; no much larger clone is found one base away.

The immunoSEQ hsTCRB v3.0 assay was used at survey level resolution to sequence the TRB variable region. A depth of about 35,000-50,000 T-cell genomes per sample was targeted for TRB sequencing. Pooled TRB libraries were sequenced on an Illumina MiSeq with a v3 150-cycle kit. The original pipeline was this. Analysis of repertoires was carried out in R inside a reproducible Nextflow workflow spanning QC, data transformation and analysis. LymphoSeq2, an R package for exploring AIRR-Seq data, was used to implement custom analyses. A few samples that produced fewer than 5000 total TRB sequences were removed, so 190 or so HIV repertoires were analyzed. Among the 170 to 200 retained HIV repertoires, 55 to 60 were collected before ART initiation and more than 120 after ART initiation. Repertoires were downsampled to 5000 TRB nucleotide sequences, and summary statistics were averaged over 100 downsampling iterations. The analysis kept only TRB sequences whose CDR3 regions were at least seven amino acids long. Diversity was measured with a Shannon entropy-derived clonality score and the Gini coefficient. In repertoire networks, the top 5000 CDR3 amino acid sequences were linked whenever an edit distance of one separated two sequences. GLIPH2 predicted antigen specificity groups and MHC restriction for TRB CDR3 amino acid sequences. Known CMV, EBV, HIV or tissue antigen associations were flagged by matching CDR3 amino acid sequences against VDJdb and McPAS-TCR. Pre-ART, post-ART and control groups were compared with Wilcoxon signed-rank tests and Holm-Bonferroni correction. Not all clones reach the TCRdb copy of this immuneACCESS table, which keeps in-frame sequences only. Checked studies attribute under half of the gap to unresolved V genes and leave the rest unexplained. Clone size and V and J calls were adopted from that table, with D and trimming inferred from the DNA. Here the sample has 25,000 to 40,000 clones; about 85% occur a single time. The ten largest clonotypes hold roughly 13% of the sample.

This clonotype was obtained from a man aged 18 to 35 with HIV. The rearrangement combines TRBV6-1 with TRBJ1-6, with a tentative D gene TRBD1 over 5 matching bases. The specimen was unsorted PBMCs, collected 1.1 years after starting antiretroviral therapy. The CDR3 region: CASSAGRRFNSPLHF. The nucleotide sequence reads as follows: TGTGCCAGCAGTGCGGGACGGAGATTTAATTCACCCCTCCACTTT.